Presented here are 15 T cell receptor beta chains from one specimen sequenced in a study of T cells in Graves' hyperthyroidism and ophthalmopathy. TCR beta CDR3 sequences were amplified from RNA transcripts. Initially, a first-round RT-PCR of the TCR CDR3 employed the HTBI primer set. TCRdb re-derived calls from the multiplex PCR reads in MiXCR, one entry per CDR3 protein. The sample gives 330,000 or so distinct CDR3 sequences, over 15% of which show up once; about 14% is in the top ten. The specimen was blood. The receptors originated from a woman in her forties with Graves' ophthalmopathy.

This clonotype was seen at least ten times. This rearrangement joins TRBV30 to TRBJ2-2; D possibly uses TRBD1 or TRBD2 (6 bases each). The CDR3 contains 14 residues. CDR1 is GTSNPN and CDR2 is SVGIG in the germline V gene (reference sequence). With 4 bases removed from V and 5 bases from J, the gap between germline ends came to 14 bases. The CDR3 nucleotides read TGTGCCTGGAAGGGGGGAGACGGAACCGGGGAGCTGTTTTTT. Translation: CAWKGGDGTGELFF.

This clonotype occurred once. The chain employs TRBV27 and TRBJ1-5; D might be TRBD1 (6 bases). Germline V gene lookup returns CDR1 MNHEY and CDR2 SMNVEV (reference sequence). The CDR3 consists of 14 residues. V lost 10 bases to trimming and J lost 6 bases, with 19 bases between them. The CDR3 DNA sequence: TGTGCCATCAGGGAAGGGACAAATTGTCAGCCCCAGCATTTT. Translation: CAIREGTNCQPQHF.

This chain joins TRBV20-1 and TRBJ2-7, with 7 positions matching TRBD1. J gave up 0 bases and V 5 bases, and 10 bases lay outside the gene matches. The CDR3 is 15 residues long. CDR1 and CDR2 from the germline V gene are DFQATT and SNEGSKA (reference sequence). Written as DNA, the CDR3 is TGCAGTGCTCGTCCCGGGACAGATGTCTCCTACGAGCAGTACTTC. Its protein product is CSARPGTDVSYEQYF.

Only a few counts were recorded for this clonotype. The chain recombines TRBV3-1 with TRBJ2-5, with D possibly TRBD2 on 5 matching bases. Trimming cost V 1 base and J 4 bases, with 13 bases left between them. In germline, CDR1 is LGHDT, CDR2 YNNKEL (reference sequence). The CDR3 is 15 residues long. CDR3 amino acids: CASSQGAVEGETQYF. The CDR3 bases are TGTGCCAGCAGCCAAGGAGCGGTAGAGGGAGAGACCCAGTACTTC.

This clonotype was seen ten or more times. V and J are TRBV7-9 and TRBJ2-5, with D hard to call. This CDR3 contains 14 residues. V was shortened by 4 bases and J by 0 bases, with 9 bases between the two germline ends. CDR1 and CDR2 (germline): SEHNR, FQNEAQ (reference sequence). CDR3 residues: CASSSASYQETQYF. In nucleotides, the CDR3 is TGTGCCAGCAGCTCGGCGTCCTACCAAGAGACCCAGTACTTC.

Turning to this clonotype: A clone one base away is much larger, so this may be a read error. Here the CDR3 reads CASSQRVTRYF. CDR3 sequence (DNA): TGTGCCAGCAGCCAGAGGGTAACCAGATATTTT. The chain recombines TRBV3-1 with TRBJ1-3; D gene uncertain. This CDR3 is built from 11 residues. From germline, CDR1 is LGHDT and CDR2 YNNKEL (reference sequence).

This clonotype showed up many times. The rearrangement uses TRBV28 and TRBJ1-2, with D possibly TRBD1 on 5 matching bases. V was shortened by 5 bases and J by 5 bases, with 21 bases between the two germline ends. The CDR3 is 16 amino acids. Germline V CDR1 and CDR2: MDHEN, SYDVKM. CDR3 region: CASSVYRVGDSYGYTF. CDR3 in DNA: TGTGCCAGCAGTGTATATCGCGTAGGGGATTCGTATGGCTACACCTTC.

This clonotype came up many times. The rearrangement links TRBV28 to TRBJ1-1; 8 bases align to TRBD1. The germline V gene encodes CDR1 MDHEN and CDR2 SYDVKM. The CDR3 is 16 amino acids. The junction had 10 bases not matched to a gene; V was cut back by 7 bases and J by 0 bases. CDR3 amino acids: CASIRQGTFMNTEAFF. The CDR3, as DNA: TGTGCCAGCATCCGACAGGGGACGTTCATGAACACTGAAGCTTTCTTT. The whole variable domain, filled in from reference TRBV28 and TRBJ1-1, reads DVKVTQSSRYLVKRTGEKVFLECVQDMDHENMFWYRQDPGLGLRLIYFSYDVKMKEKGDIPEGYSVSREKKERFSLILESASTNQTSMYLCASIRQGTFMNTEAFFGQGTRLTVV.

This clonotype has at least ten counts. The chain's CDR3 is CASSQESGPTYEQYF. For the CDR3, the DNA is TGCGCCAGCAGCCAAGAAAGCGGGCCAACCTACGAGCAGTACTTC. The chain is built from TRBV4-1 and TRBJ2-7; maybe TRBD2 (6 bases). CDR3 size: 15 residues. V was shortened by 0 bases and J by 2 bases, with 11 bases between the two germline ends. CDR1 and CDR2 (germline): MGHRA, YSYEKL.

The chain is built from TRBV4-1 and TRBJ2-2; 7 positions match TRBD1. The CDR3 contains 16 residues. Germline-derived CDR1 and CDR2 are MGHRA and YSYEKL. The trim removed 0 bases at V and 9 bases at J, leaving 10 bases unmatched. The chain's CDR3 is CASSQEGDRVGRELFF. CDR3 sequence (DNA): TGCGCCAGCAGCCAAGAGGGAGACAGGGTAGGCCGGGAGCTGTTTTTT.

The chain employs TRBV19 and TRBJ1-1; no clear D. The CDR3 consists of 14 residues. Germline CDR1 is LNHDA and CDR2 is SQIVND (reference sequence). V lost 5 bases and J lost 1, with 11 bases in between. The CDR3 is CASSHGVSNTEAFF. CDR3 sequence (DNA): TGTGCCAGTAGTCATGGGGTGTCGAACACTGAAGCTTTCTTT. The whole variable domain, remainder taken from reference TRBV19 and TRBJ1-1, is DGGITQSPKYLFRKEGQNVTLSCEQNLNHDAMYWYRQDPGQGLRLIYYSQIVNDFQKGDIAEGYSVSREKKESFPLTVTSAQKNPTAFYLCASSHGVSNTEAFFGQGTRLTVV.

In this sample, this clonotype turned up many times. The gene calls are TRBV30 and TRBJ1-5; 8 bases are a match to TRBD1. Germline V gene data show CDR1 as GTSNPN and CDR2 as SVGIG (reference sequence). This CDR3 is 15 amino acids long. The junction had 7 bases not matched to a gene; V was cut back by 0 bases and J by 6 bases. The CDR3 spells CAWSVGQGAFQPQHF. For the CDR3, the DNA is TGTGCCTGGAGTGTAGGGCAGGGGGCTTTTCAGCCCCAGCATTTT.

This clonotype was seen repeatedly, ten times or more. The chain has TRBV5-1 and TRBJ2-7; 12 nucleotides align to TRBD2. Germline assignment: CDR1 SGHRS and CDR2 YFSETQ. Trimming removed 4 bases from V and 1 base from J; junction bases left unmatched: 9. This CDR3 spans 17 amino acids. The CDR3 nucleotides are TGCGCCAGCAGCGGCGGACTAGCGGGATATCGTTCCTACGAGCAGTACTTC. Translation gives CASSGGLAGYRSYEQYF.

This clonotype was counted many times. The rearrangement uses TRBV12-3 or TRBV12-4 and TRBJ1-5; D remains unclear. V lost 7 bases and J 10 bases, leaving 17 bases between the germline ends. The CDR3 is made up of 13 amino acids. CDR3 sequence: CASTWGLLGPQHF. The DNA for the CDR3 is TGTGCCAGCACCTGGGGTTTGCTGGGTCCCCAGCATTTT.

This clonotype was observed at least ten times. The V gene is TRBV20-1, the J gene TRBJ1-2, with a possible D match to TRBD1 (5 bases). The CDR3 has 12 residues. Between the trimmed V and J ends, which lost 5 bases and 3 bases, there was a span of 10 bases. Germline V gene data show CDR1 as DFQATT and CDR2 as SNEGSKA (reference sequence). As DNA, the CDR3 is TGCAGTGCTTCCGGGACGGACTATGGCTACACCTTC. It yields the protein CSASGTDYGYTF.